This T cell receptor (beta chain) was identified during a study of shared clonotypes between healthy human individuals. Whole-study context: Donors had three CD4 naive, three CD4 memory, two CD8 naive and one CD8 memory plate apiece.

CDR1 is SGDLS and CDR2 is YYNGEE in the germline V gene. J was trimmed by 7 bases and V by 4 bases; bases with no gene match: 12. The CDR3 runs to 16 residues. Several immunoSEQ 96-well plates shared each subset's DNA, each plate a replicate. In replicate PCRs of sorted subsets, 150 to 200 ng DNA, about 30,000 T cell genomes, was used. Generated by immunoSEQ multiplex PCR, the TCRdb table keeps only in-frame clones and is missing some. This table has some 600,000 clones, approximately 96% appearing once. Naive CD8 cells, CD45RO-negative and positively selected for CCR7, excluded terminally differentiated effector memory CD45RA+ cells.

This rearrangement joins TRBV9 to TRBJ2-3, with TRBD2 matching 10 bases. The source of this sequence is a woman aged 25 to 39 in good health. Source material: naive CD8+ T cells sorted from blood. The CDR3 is CASSLLLAGALYTQYF. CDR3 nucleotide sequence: TGTGCCAGCAGCCTACTCCTAGCGGGAGCTCTCTATACGCAGTATTTT.